One sample yielded the 18 T cell receptor beta chains listed below, sequenced in a study of cytomegalovirus exposure and HLA in healthy donors. The PCR made use of 60 Vbeta and 13 Jbeta primers. The protocol was immunoSEQ multiplex PCR, while the TCRdb copy is restricted to in-frame clones and leaves out a portion. The sample lists 180,000 or so clones, about 75% occurring once. Input material: PBMCs. These TCRs come from a man between 50 and 59 years old in good health and CMV-seropositive.

The chain carries TRBV27 and TRBJ2-2, with a weak D call TRBD2 (6 bases). Trimming removed 1 base from V and 6 bases from J, with 6 bases in between. The CDR3 loop spans 13 amino acids. The germline V gene encodes CDR1 MNHEY and CDR2 SMNVEV (reference sequence). The CDR3 coding sequence is TGTGCCAGCAGTTTATGGGGGGCCGGGGAGCTGTTTTTT. This translates into CASSLWGAGELFF.

The sample holds one count of this clone. The V and J genes are TRBV7-9 and TRBJ2-1; 7 bases map to TRBD2. V lost 5 bases to trimming and J lost 9 bases; unmatched junction nucleotides: 7. CDR1 and CDR2 from the germline V gene are SEHNR and FQNEAQ (reference sequence). The CDR3 extends over 13 amino acids. The CDR3 loop is CASSPPGEGEQFF. The CDR3 nucleotides read TGTGCCAGCAGCCCCCCGGGGGAGGGTGAGCAGTTCTTC.

This chain connects TRBV4-1 to TRBJ2-2; maybe TRBD2 (6 bases). The CDR3 extends over 16 amino acids. V lost 7 bases and J lost 5, with 20 bases in between. CDR1 is MGHRA, CDR2 YSYEKL, per germline. The CDR3 DNA reads as TGCGCCAGCAACGGGCCGGGCGGGGATGGAACCGGGGAGCTGTTTTTT. Protein sequence: CASNGPGGDGTGELFF.

The genes are TRBV6-6 and TRBJ2-2, with 8 bases that match TRBD1. J gave up 6 bases and V 6 bases, and 9 bases lay outside the gene matches. Germline values: CDR1 MNHNY, CDR2 SVGAGI (reference sequence). The CDR3 length is 15 residues. CDR3 loop: CASSLQGARPGELFF. CDR3 sequence (DNA): TGTGCCAGCAGCCTCCAGGGGGCGCGGCCCGGGGAGCTGTTTTTT.

The chain has TRBV5-4 and TRBJ1-4; D is undetermined. The CDR3 totals 14 residues. Germline V gives CDR1 SGHNT, CDR2 YYREEE (reference sequence). V lost 4 bases and J lost 8, with 15 bases in between. CDR3 DNA: TGTGCCAGCAGCCGGGAGAATTCGGGGGAAAAACTGTTTTTT. Residues: CASSRENSGEKLFF.

This clone was counted a few times. The chain carries TRBV28 and TRBJ2-3, with 13 bases aligning to TRBD2. Germline V gives CDR1 MDHEN, CDR2 SYDVKM. The CDR3 covers 18 residues. The V and J ends lost 5 bases and 2 bases, in that order; junction bases with no gene match: 10. In nucleotides, the CDR3 is TGTGCCAGCAGTCCGCGACTAGCGGGGGGAACCCCCACAGATACGCAGTATTTT. Translation gives CASSPRLAGGTPTDTQYF.

This clone was found a few times. Written as DNA, the CDR3 is TGTGCCAGCAGTTACCCAAGAGGCTCTGGAAACACCATATATTTT. Protein sequence: CASSYPRGSGNTIYF. The chain combines TRBV6-6 with TRBJ1-3; the D is unclear. From germline, CDR1 is MNHNY and CDR2 SVGAGI (reference sequence). The CDR3 has 15 amino acids. The V gene lost 2 bases and the J gene lost 0 bases, with 8 bases spanning the gap.

This chain joins TRBV4-2 and TRBJ1-2; no reliable D call. CDR3 size: 15 residues. V dropped 1 base and J dropped 5 bases, with 14 bases sitting between them. Germline V CDR1 and CDR2: LGHNA, YNFKEQ. CDR3 nucleotides: TGTGCCAGCAGCCAAGGACACACGAGTGGGTATGGCTACACCTTC. Amino acid sequence: CASSQGHTSGYGYTF.

This chain connects TRBV5-4 to TRBJ2-7; 9 nucleotides agree with TRBD1. There are 15 residues in the CDR3. Unmatched junction bases numbered 8, after V lost 4 bases and J lost 3 bases. Germline V gene data show CDR1 as SGHNT and CDR2 as YYREEE (reference sequence). In nucleotides, the CDR3 is TGTGCCAGCAGCCCGCCGGGACAGGGACGCTACGAGCAGTACTTC. Translating gives CASSPPGQGRYEQYF.

V is TRBV10-1 and J is TRBJ2-1; 7 bases align to TRBD2. Unmatched junction bases numbered 5, after V lost 7 bases and J lost 2 bases. The CDR3 is made up of 14 amino acids. Per the germline V gene, CDR1 is WNHNN and CDR2 is SYGVQD (reference sequence). The CDR3 loop is CASTGRGTYNEQFF. The CDR3 DNA reads as TGCGCCAGCACGGGGCGGGGGACCTACAATGAGCAGTTCTTC.

The rearrangement uses TRBV4-3 and TRBJ2-3; tentatively, D is TRBD2 (6 bases). Germline V gene sequence: CDR1 LGHNA, CDR2 YSLEER. Trimming pared 0 bases from V and 2 bases from J, leaving 12 bases between. The CDR3 spans 16 residues. The CDR3 loop reads CASSQERGSITDTQYF. CDR3 bases: TGCGCCAGCAGCCAAGAACGGGGGTCGATCACAGATACGCAGTATTTT.

The chain combines TRBV7-8 with TRBJ1-5; TRBD1 aligns across 8 bases. Trimming took 5 bases from V and 3 from J; bases not matched to a gene: 6. This CDR3 contains 15 residues. Germline CDR1 reads SGHVS; CDR2 reads FQNEAQ. The DNA for the CDR3 is TGTGCCAGCAGCCGTAACAGGGGGGACAATCAGCCCCAGCATTTT. Residues: CASSRNRGDNQPQHF.

This chain links TRBV5-8 with TRBJ2-7, with TRBD2 matching 10 bases. CDR1 SGHTS and CDR2 YDEGEE come from the germline V gene. The CDR3 length is 15 residues. Unmatched junction bases numbered 6, after V lost 4 bases and J lost 2 bases. The CDR3 nucleotides read TGTGCCAGCAGCATGGGACTAGCGAGTCCCTACGAGCAGTACTTC. Its protein is CASSMGLASPYEQYF. The whole variable domain, remainder taken from reference TRBV5-8 and TRBJ2-7, is EAGVTQSPTHLIKTRGQQATLRCSPISGHTSVYWYQQALGLGLQFLLWYDEGEERNRGNFPPRFSGRQFPNYSSELNVNALELEDSALYLCASSMGLASPYEQYFGPGTRLTVT.

CDR3 DNA sequence: TGTGCCAGTAGTCCTACAGGGGCCGCAGGGTCCGGGGAGCTGTTTTTT. Its protein product is CASSPTGAAGSGELFF. This chain links TRBV19 with TRBJ2-2, with 7 bases identical to TRBD1. The CDR3 loop spans 16 amino acids. Germline CDR1 reads LNHDA; CDR2 reads SQIVND (reference sequence). V lost 5 bases to trimming and J lost 6 bases; unmatched junction nucleotides: 12.

This clone was picked up one time. V and J are TRBV11-2 and TRBJ2-1; unclear D gene. Germline V CDR1 and CDR2: SGHAT, FQNNGV. This CDR3 region has 15 residues. V dropped 4 bases and J dropped 4 bases, with 14 bases sitting between them. CDR3 sequence reads: CASSSRLLKYNEQFF. CDR3 nucleotides: TGTGCCAGCAGCTCTCGACTGTTAAAATACAATGAGCAGTTCTTC.

This clone has just a few counts. The chain has TRBV4-2 and TRBJ1-5; D remains ambiguous. Germline assignment: CDR1 LGHNA and CDR2 YNFKEQ. The CDR3 runs 16 residues. The V end was cut by 0 bases, the J end by 4 bases, with 13 bases between. The CDR3 region has the DNA TGTGCCAGCAGCCAAGATTGGTCAGCGGAGAATCAGCCCCAGCATTTT. It yields the protein CASSQDWSAENQPQHF.

The chain employs TRBV5-4 and TRBJ2-7, with D hard to call. The CDR3 runs 13 residues. With 3 bases removed from V and 7 bases from J, the gap between germline ends came to 14 bases. Germline-derived CDR1 and CDR2 are SGHNT and YYREEE (reference sequence). DNA for the CDR3: TGTGCCAGCAGCTATGATTACCTAGGAGAGCAGTACGTC. It is translated as CASSYDYLGEQYV.

This rearrangement joins TRBV5-6 to TRBJ2-3; 7 bases are a match to TRBD1. Trimming cost V 0 bases and J 6 bases; bases outside gene matches: 4. Germline V gene sequence: CDR1 SGHDT, CDR2 YYEEEE. The CDR3 has 14 amino acids. The CDR3 nucleotides are TGTGCCAGCAGCTTGGGACAGGGACGTGATACGCAGTATTTT. It encodes CASSLGQGRDTQYF.